This T cell receptor beta chain was profiled in a study of molecular identifiers for immune sequencing clone quantification. Looking at the study overall: Replicate RNA from approximately 20,000 or 98,000 naive CD8 T cells formed five aliquots; four were sequenced. Overall study findings and caveats: Barcode-sharing identical TCR molecules could underestimate highly expanded clone sizes.

From the PCR reads, TCRdb called clonotypes with MiXCR, one entry per CDR3 protein. The table includes about 500,000 distinct CDR3 sequences, about 20% detected once. The CDR3 contains 14 residues. Germline V CDR1 and CDR2: SEHNR, FQNEAQ (reference sequence). Trimming removed 4 bases at V and 2 bases at J, with 8 bases between. This clonotype was seen a few times. Antigen: not known. Specimen: naive CD8+ T cells from blood, with Jurkat cell RNA spiked in. Subset indicated: FACS-sorted CD8+CD4-CCR7+CD45RA+ naive T cells. V usage is TRBV7-9 and J usage is TRBJ2-2; D is undetermined. The sequence was collected from a human donor in good health. Some libraries in this study had Jurkat cell RNA spiked in. In DNA, the CDR3 is TGTGCCAGCAGCTCTTCACGAAACACCGGGGAGCTGTTTTTT. Its protein is CASSSSRNTGELFF.